This T cell receptor (beta chain) appears in the sequencing data of a study of blood T cells in healthy people across ages. The authors ran a second PCR of roughly 6 to 11 cycles using a sample-barcoded 5' primer and a J-beta primer mix. A tag from a template-switch adaptor with 12 random nucleotides marked each cDNA molecule. A single record per CDR3 protein comes from TCRdb applying MiXCR to the 5' RACE reads. This repertoire shows hundreds of thousands of distinct CDR3 sequences, approximately 65% found once; its top ten account for approximately 30%. As to this clonotype: Antigen specificity is unknown.

Germline assignment: CDR1 SGHRS and CDR2 YFSETQ. The CDR3 is 17 amino acids. Findings and limits, study-wide: Comparison with aged donors showed that long-lived donors had more naive CD4+ cells and higher diversity.

V and J are TRBV5-1 and TRBJ2-7; 11 bases map to TRBD2. The assigned J gene may be wrong: the sequence end matches TRBJ2-1 better. The source material was blood. This clonotype originated in a young man in good health. CDR3 amino acids: CASSLELTSGARDEQFF. CDR3 sequence (DNA): TGCGCCAGCAGCTTGGAGTTGACTAGCGGGGCTCGGGATGAGCAGTTCTTC.